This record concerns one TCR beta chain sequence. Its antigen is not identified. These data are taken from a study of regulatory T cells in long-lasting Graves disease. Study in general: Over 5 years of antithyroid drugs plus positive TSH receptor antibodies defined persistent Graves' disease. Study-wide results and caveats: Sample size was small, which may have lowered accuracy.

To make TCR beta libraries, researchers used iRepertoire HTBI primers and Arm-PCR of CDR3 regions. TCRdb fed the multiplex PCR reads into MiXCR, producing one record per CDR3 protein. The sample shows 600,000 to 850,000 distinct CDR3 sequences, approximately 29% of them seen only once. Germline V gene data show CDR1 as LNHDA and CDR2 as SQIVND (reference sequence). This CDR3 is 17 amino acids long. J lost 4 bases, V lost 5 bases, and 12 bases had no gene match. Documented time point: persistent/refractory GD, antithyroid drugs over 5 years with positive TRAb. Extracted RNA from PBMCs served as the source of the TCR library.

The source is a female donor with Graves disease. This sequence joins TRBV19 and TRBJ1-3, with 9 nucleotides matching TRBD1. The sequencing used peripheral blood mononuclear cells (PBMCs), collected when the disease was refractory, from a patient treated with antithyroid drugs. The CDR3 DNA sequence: TGTGCCAGTAGTTTTCAGCCCGGGACAGGGCGAGGAAACACCATATATTTT. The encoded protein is CASSFQPGTGRGNTIYF.